This section outlines one T cell receptor beta chain sequence together with its context. The antigen is not known. This entry is derived from a study of CD8 T cells in ankylosing spondylitis. Notes on the study in general: What appeared characteristic of ankylosing spondylitis blood was a TCR beta motif of eight highly homologous variants.

The CDR3 is made up of 15 amino acids. Germline lookup yields CDR1 KGHSH and CDR2 LQKENI. V shed 3 bases and J 5 bases; nucleotides not matched to a gene: 6. TCRdb fed the 5' RACE reads into MiXCR, producing one record per CDR3 protein. The sample holds about 450,000 distinct CDR3 sequences, 25% to 30% seen once. Sequences were obtained from blood, either unsorted or a sorted T cell fraction (not recorded which). This receptor was taken from a male donor with ankylosing spondylitis. The J gene is TRBJ2-3, the V gene TRBV18; TRBD1 matches 9 bases. The CDR3 coding sequence is TGTGCCAGCTCACCGAATCACAGGGGGCAAGATACGCAGTATTTT. Protein product: CASSPNHRGQDTQYF.